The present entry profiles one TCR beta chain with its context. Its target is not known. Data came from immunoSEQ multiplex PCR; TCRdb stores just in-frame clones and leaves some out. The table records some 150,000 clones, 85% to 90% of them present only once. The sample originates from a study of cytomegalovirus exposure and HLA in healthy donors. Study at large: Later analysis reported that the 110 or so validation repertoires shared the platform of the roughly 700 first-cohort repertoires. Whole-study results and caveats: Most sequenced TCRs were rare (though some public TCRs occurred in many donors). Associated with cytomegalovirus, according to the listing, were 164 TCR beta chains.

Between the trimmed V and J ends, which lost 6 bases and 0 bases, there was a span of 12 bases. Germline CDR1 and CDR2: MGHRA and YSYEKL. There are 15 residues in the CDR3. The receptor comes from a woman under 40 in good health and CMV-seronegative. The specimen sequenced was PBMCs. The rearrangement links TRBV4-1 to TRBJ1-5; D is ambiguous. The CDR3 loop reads CASRPNTGSNQPQHF. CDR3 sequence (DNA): TGCGCCAGCAGACCAAACACGGGTAGCAATCAGCCCCAGCATTTT.